The 2 T cell receptor beta chains listed next were all sequenced from one sample in a study of T cell responses to AZD1222 COVID-19 vaccine. The repertoire was sequenced with immunoSEQ multiplex PCR; TCRdb's copy has only in-frame clones and lacks some. The sample carries tens of thousands of clones, about 86% recorded once. The sequencing used peripheral blood, collected on day 0 of MenACWY control vaccination. The receptors originated from an adult in good health.

V gene TRBV19 combines with J gene TRBJ2-7; maybe TRBD2 (6 bases). The CDR3 covers 15 residues. CDR1 is LNHDA, CDR2 SQIVND, per germline (reference sequence). Trimming cost V 3 bases and J 4 bases, with 16 bases left between them. The CDR3 loop is CASSIESSSGYEQYF. For the CDR3, the DNA is TGTGCCAGTAGTATCGAGTCGTCCAGCGGGTACGAGCAGTACTTC.

The V gene is TRBV7-2, the J gene TRBJ1-1; 11 nucleotides align to TRBD1. CDR1 and CDR2 from the germline V gene are SGHTA and FQGNSA. CDR3 size: 17 residues. Trimming took 1 base from V and 8 from J; bases not matched to a gene: 12. The CDR3 nucleotides are TGTGCCAGCAGCTTAGAATCCGGGGGACAGGGGGTCCGGGAAGCTTTCTTT. It specifies CASSLESGGQGVREAFF.